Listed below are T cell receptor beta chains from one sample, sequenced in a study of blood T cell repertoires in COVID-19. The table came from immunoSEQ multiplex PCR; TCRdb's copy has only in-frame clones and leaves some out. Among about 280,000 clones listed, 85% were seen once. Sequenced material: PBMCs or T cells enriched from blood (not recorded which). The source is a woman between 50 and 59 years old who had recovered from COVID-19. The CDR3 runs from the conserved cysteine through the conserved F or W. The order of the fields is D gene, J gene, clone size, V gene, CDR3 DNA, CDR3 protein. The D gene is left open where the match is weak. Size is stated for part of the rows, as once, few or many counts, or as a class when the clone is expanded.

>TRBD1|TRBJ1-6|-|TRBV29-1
TGCAGCGTTGGACAGGGGCGGGATTCACCCCTCCACTTT
CSVGQGRDSPLHF
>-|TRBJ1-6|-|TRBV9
TGTGCCAGCAAACGGGTGGATAATTCACCCCTCCACTTT
CASKRVDNSPLHF
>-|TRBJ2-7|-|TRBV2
TGTGCCAGCAGTACAGGGTTCGAGCAGTACTTC
CASSTGFEQYF
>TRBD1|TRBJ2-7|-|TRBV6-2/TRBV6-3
TGTGCCAGCAGTTCCTGGGCTCGACCGGGACAGGGTAACGAGCAGTACTTC
CASSSWARPGQGNEQYF
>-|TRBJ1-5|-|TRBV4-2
TGTGCCAGCAGCCAAGACAGGGGCAATCAGCCCCAGCATTTT
CASSQDRGNQPQHF
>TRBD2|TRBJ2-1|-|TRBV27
TGTGCCAGCAGTTTCGGGACTAGCGGGGCGAATGAGCAGTTCTTC
CASSFGTSGANEQFF
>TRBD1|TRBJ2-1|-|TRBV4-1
TGCGCCAGCAGCCAAGATCCGAGACAGGGCCTCCACAATGAGCAGTTCTTC
CASSQDPRQGLHNEQFF
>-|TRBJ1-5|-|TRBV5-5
TGTGCCAGCAGCTTGGGCAGGTTTAGCAATCAGCCCCAGCATTTT
CASSLGRFSNQPQHF
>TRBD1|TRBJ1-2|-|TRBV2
TGTGCCAGCAGTTGGACAGGGACGAGCTATGGCTACACCTTC
CASSWTGTSYGYTF
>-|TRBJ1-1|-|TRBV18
TGTGCCAGCTCACCCGGGAGGAACACTGAAGCTTTCTTT
CASSPGRNTEAFF
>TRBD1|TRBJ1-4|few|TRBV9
TGTGCCAGCAGCGTATCCGGGACAGGGTCGGGTGAAAAACTGTTTTTT
CASSVSGTGSGEKLFF
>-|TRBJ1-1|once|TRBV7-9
TGTGCCAGCAGCTTAGGGGGCGGAAGGCTGAACACTGAAGCTTTCTTT
CASSLGGGRLNTEAFF
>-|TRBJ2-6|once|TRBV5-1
TGCGCCAGCAGCTTGGACGGGGTTGGGGCCAACGTCCTGACTTTC
CASSLDGVGANVLTF
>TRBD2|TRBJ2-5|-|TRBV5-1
TGCGCCAGCAGCCAAGGGACTAGCGGGACTTTGACGCGGGAGACCCAGTACTTC
CASSQGTSGTLTRETQYF
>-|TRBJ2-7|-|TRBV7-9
TGTGCCAGCAGCTCGTTGCAGGGTCAATACGAGCAGTACTTC
CASSSLQGQYEQYF
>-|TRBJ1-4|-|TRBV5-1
TGCGCCAGCAGCACTGGACAGACAACTAATGAAAAACTGTTTTTT
CASSTGQTTNEKLFF
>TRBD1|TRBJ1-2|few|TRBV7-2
TGTGCCAGCAGCTTCGCCGGGACAGGGATCTATGGCTACACCTTC
CASSFAGTGIYGYTF
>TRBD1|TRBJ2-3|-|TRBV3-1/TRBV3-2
TGTGCCAGCAGCAAACAGGGGGGTTTCACAGATACGCAGTATTTT
CASSKQGGFTDTQYF
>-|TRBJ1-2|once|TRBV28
TGTGCCAGCAGTCCCCCCGGACATGACTATGGCTACACCTTC
CASSPPGHDYGYTF
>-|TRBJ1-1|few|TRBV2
TGTGCCAGCAGTGAGACAGAAGCTTTCTTT
CASSETEAFF
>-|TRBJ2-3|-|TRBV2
TGTGCCAGCAGTGGGACAGACTACGATACGCAGTATTTT
CASSGTDYDTQYF
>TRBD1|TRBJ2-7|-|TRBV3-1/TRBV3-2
TGTGCCAGCAGCCAAGGATTATCCGGGACAGGCCTCTACGAGCAGTACTTC
CASSQGLSGTGLYEQYF
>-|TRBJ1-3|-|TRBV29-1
TGCAGCGTTGATTCAGGGGCAAACTCTGGAAACACCATATATTTT
CSVDSGANSGNTIYF
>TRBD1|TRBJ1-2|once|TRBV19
TGTGCCAGTAGTGAGGACAGGGATTATGGCTACACCTTC
CASSEDRDYGYTF
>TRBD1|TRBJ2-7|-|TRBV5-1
TGCGCCAGCAGCTTATGGACAGGATACGAGCAGTACTTC
CASSLWTGYEQYF
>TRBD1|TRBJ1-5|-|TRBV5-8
TGTGCCAGCAGCTTGGGGGGACAGGGAACCCTCGAGCCCCAGCATTTT
CASSLGGQGTLEPQHF
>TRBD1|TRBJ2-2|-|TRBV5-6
TGTGCCAGCAGCCGGGACAGGGGGCGAATTTACACCGGGGAGCTGTTTTTT
CASSRDRGRIYTGELFF
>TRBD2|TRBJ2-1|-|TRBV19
TGTGCCAGTAGCCCGACTAGCGGGAGCGGGGGTGAGCAGTTCTTC
CASSPTSGSGGEQFF
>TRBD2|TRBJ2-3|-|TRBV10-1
TGCGCCAGCAGTGAGTCCCTAGCGGGAGCGGATACGCAGTATTTT
CASSESLAGADTQYF
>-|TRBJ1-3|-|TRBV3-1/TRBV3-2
TGTGCCAGCAGCCTCGGGGTCAGCTCTGGAAACACCATATATTTT
CASSLGVSSGNTIYF
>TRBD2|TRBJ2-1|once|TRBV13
TGTGCCAGCAGCTCCGGGGGACTAGCGGGGATGGATGAGCAGTTCTTC
CASSSGGLAGMDEQFF
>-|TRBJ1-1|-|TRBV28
TGTGCCAGCAGTTCGCCCCAGGGGCACGGCACTGAAGCTTTCTTT
CASSSPQGHGTEAFF
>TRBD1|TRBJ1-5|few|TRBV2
TGTGCCAGCAGGCCAGGGACAGCTAATCAGCCCCAGCATTTT
CASRPGTANQPQHF
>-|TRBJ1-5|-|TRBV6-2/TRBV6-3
TGTGCCAGCAGTTTCCCGGGAACCCAGCATTTT
CASSFPGTQHF
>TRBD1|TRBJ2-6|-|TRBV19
TGTGCCAGTAGTCCGGGACAGGGAAGGTCTGGGGCCAACGTCCTGACTTTC
CASSPGQGRSGANVLTF
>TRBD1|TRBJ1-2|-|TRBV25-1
TGTGCCAGCAGTCCCAACAGGGGGCTGGACTATGGCTACACCTTC
CASSPNRGLDYGYTF
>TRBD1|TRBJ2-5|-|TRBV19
TGTGCCAGTAGTCCAGGGGGCGGAGAGACCCAGTACTTC
CASSPGGGETQYF
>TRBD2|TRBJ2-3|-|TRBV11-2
TGTGCCAGCAGTCCCCGGGGTAGCGGGGGGGCAAAGTATTTT
CASSPRGSGGAKYF
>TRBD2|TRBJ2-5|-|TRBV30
TGTGCCTGGAGTGGGGTAGCGGGAGTTGGGGAGACCCAGTACTTC
CAWSGVAGVGETQYF
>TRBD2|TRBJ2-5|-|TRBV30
TGTGCCTGGAGTCCTTCGACTAGCGGGGGATCTAATGAGTACTTC
CAWSPSTSGGSNEYF
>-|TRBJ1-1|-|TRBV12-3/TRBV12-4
TGTGCCAGCAGTTTATTTGGGACAGAAGCTTTCTTT
CASSLFGTEAFF
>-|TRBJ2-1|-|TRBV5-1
TGCGCCAGCAGCTTACAGAGCTCCTACAATGAGCAGTTCTTC
CASSLQSSYNEQFF
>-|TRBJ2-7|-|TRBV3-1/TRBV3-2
TGTGCCAGCAGCCACAGGGGGACTTCCGAGCAGTACTTC
CASSHRGTSEQYF
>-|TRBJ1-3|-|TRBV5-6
TGTGCCAGTCTTACCACGGGGAGTTCCGGGAACACCATATATTTT
CASLTTGSSGNTIYF
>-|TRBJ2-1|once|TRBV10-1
TGCGCCAGCAGTGAGGGTGCGCTTTCCAATGAGCAGTTCTTC
CASSEGALSNEQFF
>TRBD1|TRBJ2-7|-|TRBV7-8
TGTGCCAGCAGCTTCCCGGGACAGGGTACCTACGAGCAGTACTTC
CASSFPGQGTYEQYF
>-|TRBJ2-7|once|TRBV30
TGTGCCTGGTCCCGGGGGGCCTCCTACGAGCAGTACTTC
CAWSRGASYEQYF
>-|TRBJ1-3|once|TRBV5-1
TGCGCCAGCAGCTTGGAAGTGAGGGGGTCTGGAAACACCATATATTTT
CASSLEVRGSGNTIYF
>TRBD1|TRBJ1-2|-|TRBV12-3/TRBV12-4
TGTGCCAGCAGTCGGACAGGGAACGGCTACACCTTC
CASSRTGNGYTF
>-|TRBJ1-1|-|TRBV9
TGTGCCAGCAGCCAGGCCATGAACACTGAAGCTTTCTTT
CASSQAMNTEAFF
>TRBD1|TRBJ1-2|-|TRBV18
TGTGCCAGCTCCCAAGGGGGACAGGGAGCCTATGGCTACACCTTC
CASSQGGQGAYGYTF
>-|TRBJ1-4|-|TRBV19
TGTGCCAGTAGTATAAGGGAAGCTAGCGAAAAACTGTTTTTT
CASSIREASEKLFF
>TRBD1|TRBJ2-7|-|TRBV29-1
TGCAGCGTTGAAGATCTTAATTGGGGGACAGACACCTACGAGCAGTACTTC
CSVEDLNWGTDTYEQYF